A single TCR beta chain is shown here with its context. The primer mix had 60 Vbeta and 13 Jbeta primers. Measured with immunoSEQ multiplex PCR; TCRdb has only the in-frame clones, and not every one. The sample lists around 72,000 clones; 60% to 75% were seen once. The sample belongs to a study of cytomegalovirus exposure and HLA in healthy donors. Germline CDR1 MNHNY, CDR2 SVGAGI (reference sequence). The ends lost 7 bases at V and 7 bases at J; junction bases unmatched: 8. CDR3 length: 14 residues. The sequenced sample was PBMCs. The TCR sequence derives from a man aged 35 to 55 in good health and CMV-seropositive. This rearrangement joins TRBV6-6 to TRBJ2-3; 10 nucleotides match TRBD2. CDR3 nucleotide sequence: TGTGCCAGCACCTCCCCTAGCGGGGGTTATACGCAGTATTTT. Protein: CASTSPSGGYTQYF.